The entry that follows covers one T cell receptor beta chain sequence. The V end lost 2 bases, the J end lost 2 bases, and 19 bases lay between the germline ends. Looked up from germline, CDR1 is SGHNT and CDR2 is YYREEE (reference sequence). The CDR3 covers 17 residues. Per the authors' pipeline: Amplifying reference gene primers gave estimates of nucleated cell counts. Produced via immunoSEQ multiplex PCR; TCRdb's table is partial and in-frame only. V and J calls and clone size come straight from that table; D and trimming were deduced from the DNA. The sample lists 55,000 to 75,000 clones; more than 75% were seen once. These data are taken from a study of blood T cell repertoires in COVID-19. Looking at the study overall: The cDNA or gDNA used as material had been derived from T cells, B-cell-depleted T cells, or PBMCs.

V and J are TRBV5-4 and TRBJ1-1; TRBD1 might be the D (6 bases). The source of this sequence is a human donor with active COVID-19. The donor label of this sample is uncertain. The sequenced sample consisted of peripheral blood. CDR3 DNA sequence: TGTGCCAGCAGCTTTTTACAGGGATACGGGTTCAACACTGAAGCTTTCTTT. It encodes CASSFLQGYGFNTEAFF.